This T cell receptor (beta chain) originates from a study of blood T cell repertoires in COVID-19. Germline V CDR1 and CDR2: SGHRS, YFSETQ. The V gene end was trimmed by 0 bases and the J gene end by 4 bases; junction bases not matched to a gene: 0. The CDR3 totals 14 residues. Assay: immunoSEQ multiplex PCR; the TCRdb copy retains only in-frame clones and omits some. The top ten hold 7.2% of the sample, which has over 300,000 clones, 65% to 90% seen once. For this clone: The sample holds other DNA sequences that translate to the same CDR3.

What was sequenced was peripheral blood. This chain connects TRBV5-1 to TRBJ1-2; 10 bases map to TRBD1. The sequence was collected from a human donor in a cohort sampled during active COVID-19. CDR3 DNA sequence: TGCGCCAGCAGCTTGGGACAGGGGGCCTATGGCTACACCTTC. This gives the protein CASSLGQGAYGYTF.